This record concerns one T cell receptor (beta chain) sequence. The antigen remains unidentified. The data originate from a study of blood T cells in healthy people across ages. Broader study findings: Naive T cell percentage and TCR beta diversity correlated strongly.

It was with a sample-barcoded 5' primer and a J-beta primer mix that a second PCR of roughly 7 to 12 cycles was run. In TCRdb, the 5' RACE reads were re-called with MiXCR into one record per CDR3 protein. The repertoire includes some 700,000 distinct CDR3 sequences, roughly 41% of them detected once, and approximately 22% sits in the top ten. The germline V gene encodes CDR1 SQVTM and CDR2 ANQGSEA. V was clipped by 7 bases and J by 0 bases, with 12 bases between them. The CDR3 totals 14 residues. Collection of around 9.3 milliliters of peripheral blood was performed for each donor. The rearrangement links TRBV29-1 to TRBJ2-2; D is uncertain. The receptor was derived from a woman in her sixties in good health. Sequenced sample: blood. CDR3 sequence: CSAEPITNTGELFF. In DNA, the CDR3 is TGCAGCGCCGAACCAATAACGAACACCGGGGAGCTGTTTTTT.